This paragraph covers one T cell receptor beta chain sequence. Per the study methods: Amplification from reference gene primers served as the basis for estimated nucleated cell counts. TCRdb's table, derived via immunoSEQ multiplex PCR, lists solely in-frame clones and lacks some. For V, J and clone size, that table is used; D and trimming come from the DNA. The repertoire holds around 270,000 clones, with around nine tenths as singletons. The record originates from a study of blood T cell repertoires in COVID-19. For the study at large: COVID-19 samples, acute and convalescent, were from the United States, Italy and Spain. T cells, B-cell-depleted T cells, or PBMCs provided the cDNA or gDNA that served as material.

The sequence was collected from a man aged 25 to 40 with active or convalescent COVID-19. The sample was peripheral blood.

CDR3 loop: CASSAVYNSPLHF. CDR3 nucleotides: TGTGCCAGCAGTGCAGTCTATAATTCACCCCTCCACTTT. This chain connects TRBV27 to TRBJ1-6; D remains ambiguous. The V end was cut by 5 bases, the J end by 3 bases, with 5 bases between. The CDR3 covers 13 residues. Germline V gene lookup returns CDR1 MNHEY and CDR2 SMNVEV (reference sequence).